Following are 15 T cell receptor beta chains from one sample sequenced in a study of glioma-infiltrating T cells after dendritic cell vaccination. Sequencing was performed with immunoSEQ multiplex PCR; in TCRdb, only in-frame clones are kept and a portion is missing. The sample lists 80,000 to 95,000 clones; 85% were seen once. This sample comprised blood, obtained before dendritic cell vaccination. The receptors derive from a human donor with glioblastoma.

This clone was seen a handful of times. V gene TRBV5-1 combines with J gene TRBJ2-3; D possibly corresponds to TRBD1 (6 bases). CDR1 and CDR2 (germline): SGHRS, YFSETQ. The CDR3 has 16 residues. V lost 0 bases and J lost 2, with 13 bases in between. CDR3: CASSLEGHRITDTQYF. The CDR3 nucleotides read TGCGCCAGCAGCTTGGAGGGACACCGAATCACAGATACGCAGTATTTT.

The chain uses TRBV5-4 and TRBJ2-5; TRBD1 is a possible D gene (7 bases). With 5 bases removed from V and 4 bases from J, the gap between germline ends came to 12 bases. The germline CDR1 and CDR2 sequences are SGHNT and YYREEE (reference sequence). CDR3 length equals 13 residues. CDR3 sequence: CASREGAVETQYF. DNA of the CDR3: TGTGCCAGCAGGGAGGGGGCAGTAGAGACCCAGTACTTC.

The chain is built from TRBV5-1 and TRBJ2-3; 15 bases are a match to TRBD2. From germline, CDR1 is SGHRS and CDR2 YFSETQ. After removal of 2 bases from V and 4 bases from J, the junction contained 2 bases not matched to a gene. This CDR3 is built from 16 residues. Here the CDR3 reads CASSFGLAGGADTQYF. CDR3 in DNA: TGCGCCAGCAGCTTCGGACTAGCGGGAGGGGCAGATACGCAGTATTTT.

V usage is TRBV10-1 and J usage is TRBJ1-2, with D unclear. Trimming removed 2 bases at V and 3 bases at J, with 13 bases between. Germline V CDR1 and CDR2: WNHNN, SYGVQD (reference sequence). This CDR3 contains 15 residues. In DNA, the CDR3 is TGCGCCAGCAGTGAGGCCGCAAGCCCCTACTATGGCTACACCTTC. Amino acids: CASSEAASPYYGYTF.

This chain connects TRBV10-3 to TRBJ1-1; 10 bases match TRBD1. In germline, CDR1 is ENHRY, CDR2 SYGVKD. CDR3 length: 15 residues. Trimming at V came to 6 bases and at J to 1 base, leaving 5 bases not matched to a gene. The CDR3 DNA is TGTGCCATCAGCGACAGGGGGCGGAAGAACACTGAAGCTTTCTTT. Protein: CAISDRGRKNTEAFF.

The chain recombines TRBV2 with TRBJ2-5; 13 bases fit TRBD2. CDR3 length equals 18 residues. Trimming removed 8 bases from V and 7 bases from J; junction bases left unmatched: 19. Germline-derived CDR1 and CDR2 are SNHLY and FYNNEI. CDR3 amino acids: CASLAWGTSGTTTGTQYF. The CDR3 nucleotides read TGTGCCAGCCTAGCCTGGGGGACTAGCGGGACCACAACGGGGACCCAGTACTTC. Using reference TRBV2 and TRBJ2-5 for the parts outside the CDR3, the full variable domain is EPEVTQTPSHQVTQMGQEVILRCVPISNHLYFYWYRQILGQKVEFLVSFYNNEISEKSEIFDDQFSVERPDGSNFTLKIRSTKLEDSAMYFCASLAWGTSGTTTGTQYFGPGTRLLVL.

The chain recombines TRBV27 with TRBJ2-7, with D possibly TRBD2 on 6 matching bases. Germline CDR1 reads MNHEY; CDR2 reads SMNVEV (reference sequence). V lost 5 bases to trimming and J lost 2 bases, with 10 bases between them. The CDR3 extends over 13 amino acids. Here the CDR3 DNA reads TGTGCCAGCAGTCGGGACTTGGCCTACGAGCAGTACTTC. Amino acids: CASSRDLAYEQYF.

This clone came up a few times. The chain recombines TRBV10-3 with TRBJ2-7; 12 positions match TRBD2. Germline trimming cut 4 bases from V and 5 bases from J; bases unmatched to any gene: 6. This CDR3 has 15 residues. The germline V gene encodes CDR1 ENHRY and CDR2 SYGVKD. CDR3 DNA sequence: TGTGCCATCAGTGCGACTAGCGGGGGACCTCACGAGCAGTACTTC. Its translation: CAISATSGGPHEQYF.

This chain connects TRBV7-2 to TRBJ1-5; no clear D gene. V lost 5 bases and J lost 1, with 12 bases in between. The CDR3 length is 15 residues. Looked up from germline, CDR1 is SGHTA and CDR2 is FQGNSA. The CDR3 sequence: CASSPLRGSNQPQHF. The CDR3 nucleotides are TGTGCCAGCAGCCCACTGAGAGGGAGCAATCAGCCCCAGCATTTT.

This sequence joins TRBV7-6 and TRBJ1-3; the match to TRBD1 covers 7 bases. CDR1 and CDR2 (germline): SGHVS, FNYEAQ. Trimming cost V 2 bases and J 5 bases; bases outside gene matches: 12. This CDR3 has 17 residues. CDR3 bases: TGTGCCAGCAGCTTAATATCTGGCAGGGGGATACGAAACACCATATATTTT. It specifies CASSLISGRGIRNTIYF.

The chain has TRBV7-9 and TRBJ1-6, with TRBD1 matching over 7 bases. The CDR3 is 16 residues long. The trim removed 3 bases at V and 9 bases at J, leaving 11 bases unmatched. The germline gives CDR1 SEHNR, CDR2 FQNEAQ (reference sequence). The CDR3 bases are TGTGCCAGCAGCTTGGTTCTTGAGGGGGCCGGTTCACCCCTCCACTTT. It is translated as CASSLVLEGAGSPLHF.

The rearrangement uses TRBV7-8 and TRBJ1-1; tentative D call: TRBD1 (5 bases). This CDR3 has 14 amino acids. V lost 4 bases and J 1 base, leaving 10 bases between the germline ends. In germline, CDR1 is SGHVS, CDR2 FQNEAQ. The CDR3 DNA is TGTGCCAGCAGCTCCAGACAGCAGAACACTGAAGCTTTCTTT. Protein: CASSSRQQNTEAFF.

The chain recombines TRBV30 with TRBJ2-1; the D gene is possibly TRBD1 (6 bases). CDR1 and CDR2 from the germline V gene are GTSNPN and SVGIG (reference sequence). The CDR3 extends over 12 amino acids. The V and J ends lost 4 bases and 10 bases respectively, with 14 bases between them. The CDR3 DNA follows: TGTGCCTGGAAGGGTGTTGGGGGCGAGCAGTTCTTC. As protein: CAWKGVGGEQFF.

V gene TRBV5-6 combines with J gene TRBJ2-3; no firm D call. This CDR3 is 12 amino acids long. CDR1 SGHDT and CDR2 YYEEEE come from the germline V gene. V was clipped by 4 bases and J by 4 bases, with 7 bases between them. Here the CDR3 DNA reads TGTGCCAGCAGCCCCTGGCCAGATACGCAGTATTTT. Encoded protein: CASSPWPDTQYF.

The chain joins TRBV5-1 to TRBJ2-4; D perhaps matches TRBD1 (6 bases). The V end was cut by 0 bases, the J end by 8 bases, with 9 bases between. CDR1 and CDR2 from the germline V gene are SGHRS and YFSETQ. The CDR3 runs 13 residues. The CDR3 sequence: CASSLGGPDIQYF. Written as DNA, the CDR3 is TGCGCCAGCAGCTTGGGGGGGCCGGACATTCAGTACTTC.